This TCR beta chain was captured by sequencing in a study of blood T cells in healthy people across ages. This CDR3 has 15 residues. Per germline, CDR1 KGHSH and CDR2 LQKENI. General study findings and limits: TCR beta diversity per million T cells fell roughly linearly with age.

Next came a second PCR, run for roughly 6 to 11 cycles, which used a sample-barcoded 5' primer along with a J-beta primer mix. One entry per CDR3 protein results from TCRdb running MiXCR on the 5' RACE reads. The table has some 1,800,000 distinct CDR3 sequences, approximately 40% seen once. Researchers report isolating at least 7 million PBMCs per sample. The total RNA that was extracted per sample amounted to at least 5.5 micrograms. A note on this clonotype: No antigen is known for it.

The genes are TRBV18 and TRBJ2-4; a weak D match, TRBD1 (6 bases). The J call is doubtful: the DNA matches TRBJ2-7 better. The sample was blood. The TCR comes from a human donor in good health. This chain's CDR3 is CASSPQGLGASEQYF. The CDR3 bases are TGTGCCAGCTCACCACAGGGTCTGGGGGCCTCCGAGCAGTACTTC.